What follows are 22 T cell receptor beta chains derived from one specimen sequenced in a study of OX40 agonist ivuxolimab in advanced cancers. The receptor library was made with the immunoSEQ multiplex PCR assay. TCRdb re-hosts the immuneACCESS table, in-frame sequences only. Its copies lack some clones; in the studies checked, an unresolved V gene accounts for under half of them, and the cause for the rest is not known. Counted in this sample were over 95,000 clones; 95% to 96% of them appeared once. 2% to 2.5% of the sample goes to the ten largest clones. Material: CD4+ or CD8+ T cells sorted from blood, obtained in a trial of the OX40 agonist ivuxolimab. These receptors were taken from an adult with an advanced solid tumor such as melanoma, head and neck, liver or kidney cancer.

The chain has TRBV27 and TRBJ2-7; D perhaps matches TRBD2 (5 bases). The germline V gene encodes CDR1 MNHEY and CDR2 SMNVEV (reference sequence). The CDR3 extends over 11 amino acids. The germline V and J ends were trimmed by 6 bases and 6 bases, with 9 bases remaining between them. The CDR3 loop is CASRRGFEQYF. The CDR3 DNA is TGTGCCAGCAGGCGAGGGTTCGAGCAGTACTTC.

The CDR3 reads CASSLGTENGYTF. The CDR3 DNA reads as TGTGCCAGCAGCCTCGGGACAGAAAATGGCTACACCTTC. This chain connects TRBV6-5 to TRBJ1-2; the match to TRBD1 covers 7 bases. V trimming: 6 bases; J trimming: 6 bases; junction bases outside the gene matches: 7. This CDR3 is built from 13 residues. Looked up from germline, CDR1 is MNHEY and CDR2 is SVGAGI.

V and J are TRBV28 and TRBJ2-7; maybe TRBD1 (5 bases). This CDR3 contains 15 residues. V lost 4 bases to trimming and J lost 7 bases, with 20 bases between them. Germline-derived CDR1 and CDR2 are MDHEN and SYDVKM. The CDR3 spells CASSSSSAGPGEQYF. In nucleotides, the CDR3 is TGTGCCAGCAGTTCCTCCTCGGCAGGGCCGGGTGAGCAGTACTTC.

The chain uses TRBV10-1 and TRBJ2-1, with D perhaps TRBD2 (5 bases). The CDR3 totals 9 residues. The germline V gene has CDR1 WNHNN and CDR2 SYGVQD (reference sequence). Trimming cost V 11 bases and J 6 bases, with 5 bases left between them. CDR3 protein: CAAGNEQFF. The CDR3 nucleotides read TGCGCCGCGGGCAATGAGCAGTTCTTC.

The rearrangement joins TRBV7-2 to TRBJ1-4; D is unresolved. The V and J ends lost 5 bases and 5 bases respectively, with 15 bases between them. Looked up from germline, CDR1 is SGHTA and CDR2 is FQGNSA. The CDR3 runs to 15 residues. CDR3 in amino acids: CASSLVNGENEKLFF. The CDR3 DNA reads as TGTGCCAGCAGCCTCGTAAACGGGGAGAATGAAAAACTGTTTTTT.

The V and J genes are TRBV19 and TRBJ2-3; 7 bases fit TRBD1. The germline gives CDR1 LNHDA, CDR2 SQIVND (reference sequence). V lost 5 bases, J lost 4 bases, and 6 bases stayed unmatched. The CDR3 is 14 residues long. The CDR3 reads CASSDRTGADTQYF. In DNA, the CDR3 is TGTGCCAGTAGTGATCGGACAGGAGCAGATACGCAGTATTTT.

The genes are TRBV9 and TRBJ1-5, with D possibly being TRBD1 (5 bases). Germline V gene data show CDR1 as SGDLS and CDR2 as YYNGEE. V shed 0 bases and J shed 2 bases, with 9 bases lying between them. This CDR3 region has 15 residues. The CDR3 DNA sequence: TGTGCCAGCAGCGTAGGTGGGGCAGGCAATCAGCCCCAGCATTTT. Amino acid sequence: CASSVGGAGNQPQHF.

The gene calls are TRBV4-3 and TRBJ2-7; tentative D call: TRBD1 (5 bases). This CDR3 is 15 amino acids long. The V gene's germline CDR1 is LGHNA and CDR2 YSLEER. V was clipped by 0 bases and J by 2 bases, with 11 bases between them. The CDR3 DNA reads TGCGCCAGCAGCCAAGATCAGGGTTACCCCTACGAGCAGTACTTC. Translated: CASSQDQGYPYEQYF.

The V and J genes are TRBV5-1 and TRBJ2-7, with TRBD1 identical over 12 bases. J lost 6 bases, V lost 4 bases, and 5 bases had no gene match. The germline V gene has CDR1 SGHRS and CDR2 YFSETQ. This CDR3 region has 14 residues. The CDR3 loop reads CASSTGQGAGEQYF. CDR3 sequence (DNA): TGCGCCAGCAGCACGGGACAGGGGGCGGGCGAGCAGTACTTC.

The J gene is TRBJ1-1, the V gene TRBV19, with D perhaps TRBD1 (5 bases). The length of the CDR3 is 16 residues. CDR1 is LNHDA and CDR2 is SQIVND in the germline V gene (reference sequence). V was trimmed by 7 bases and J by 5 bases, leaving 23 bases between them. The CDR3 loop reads CASTTPMAGLSTEAFF. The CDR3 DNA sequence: TGTGCCAGTACAACCCCAATGGCAGGGTTGAGTACTGAAGCTTTCTTT.

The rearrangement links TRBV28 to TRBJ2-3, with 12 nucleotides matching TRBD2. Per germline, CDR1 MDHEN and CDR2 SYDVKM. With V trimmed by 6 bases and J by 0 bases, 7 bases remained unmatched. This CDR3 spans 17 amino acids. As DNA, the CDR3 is TGTGCCAGCAGGCTAGCGGGGGGGCGAGAAAGCACAGATACGCAGTATTTT. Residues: CASRLAGGRESTDTQYF.

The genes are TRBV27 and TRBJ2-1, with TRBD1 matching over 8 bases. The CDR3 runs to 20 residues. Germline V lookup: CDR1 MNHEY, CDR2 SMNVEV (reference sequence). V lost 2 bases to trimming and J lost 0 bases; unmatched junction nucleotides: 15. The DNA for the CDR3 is TGTGCCAGCAGTTTACATAACCCCGGACAGGGTTCCTCCTCCTACAATGAGCAGTTCTTC. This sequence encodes CASSLHNPGQGSSSYNEQFF.

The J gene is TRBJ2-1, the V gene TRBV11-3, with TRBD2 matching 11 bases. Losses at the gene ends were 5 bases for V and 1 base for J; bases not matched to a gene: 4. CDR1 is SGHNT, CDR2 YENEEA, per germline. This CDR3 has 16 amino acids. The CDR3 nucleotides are TGTGCCAGCAGCCCTCGGACTAGCGGGTCCTACAATGAGCAGTTCTTC. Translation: CASSPRTSGSYNEQFF. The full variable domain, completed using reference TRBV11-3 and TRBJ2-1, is EAGVVQSPRYKIIEKKQPVAFWCNPISGHNTLYWYLQNLGQGPELLIRYENEEAVDDSQLPKDRFSAERLKGVDSTLKIQPAELGDSAVYLCASSPRTSGSYNEQFFGPGTRLTVL.

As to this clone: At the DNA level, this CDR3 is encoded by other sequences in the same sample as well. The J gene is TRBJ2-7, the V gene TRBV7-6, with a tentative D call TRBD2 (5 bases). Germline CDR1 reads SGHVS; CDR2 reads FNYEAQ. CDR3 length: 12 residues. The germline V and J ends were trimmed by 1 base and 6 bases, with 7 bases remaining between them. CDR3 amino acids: CASSLGSGEQYF. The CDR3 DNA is TGTGCCAGCAGCTTAGGGAGCGGCGAGCAGTACTTC.

The CDR3 region is CATSRTVSSYEQYF. CDR3 coding DNA: TGTGCCACCAGCAGGACTGTTAGCTCCTACGAGCAGTACTTC. The V call is TRBV15, the J call TRBJ2-7; D remains unclear. V shed 3 bases and J shed 0 bases, with 9 bases lying between them. Germline CDR1 reads LNHNV; CDR2 reads YYDKDF (reference sequence). The CDR3 spans 14 residues.

Here the CDR3 reads CASSRPTGGGWSEETQYF. The DNA of the CDR3 is TGTGCCAGCAGCCGTCCGACGGGGGGGGGCTGGTCGGAAGAGACCCAGTACTTC. V gene TRBV27 combines with J gene TRBJ2-5; 8 bases are shared with TRBD2. Germline V CDR1 and CDR2: MNHEY, SMNVEV (reference sequence). The CDR3 contains 18 residues. V was clipped by 6 bases and J by 3 bases; unmatched bases: 18.

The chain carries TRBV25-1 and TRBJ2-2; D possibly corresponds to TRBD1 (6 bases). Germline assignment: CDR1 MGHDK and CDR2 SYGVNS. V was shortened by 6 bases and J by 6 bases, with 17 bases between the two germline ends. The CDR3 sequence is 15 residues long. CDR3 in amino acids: CASSIGQSGAGELFF. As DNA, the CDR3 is TGTGCCAGCAGCATAGGACAGTCGGGCGCCGGGGAGCTGTTTTTT.

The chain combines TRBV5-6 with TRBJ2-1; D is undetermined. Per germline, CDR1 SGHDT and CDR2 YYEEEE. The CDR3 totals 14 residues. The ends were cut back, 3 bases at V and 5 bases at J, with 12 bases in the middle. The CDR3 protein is CASSSLTLNNEQFF. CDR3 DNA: TGTGCCAGCAGCTCCCTGACACTTAACAATGAGCAGTTCTTC.

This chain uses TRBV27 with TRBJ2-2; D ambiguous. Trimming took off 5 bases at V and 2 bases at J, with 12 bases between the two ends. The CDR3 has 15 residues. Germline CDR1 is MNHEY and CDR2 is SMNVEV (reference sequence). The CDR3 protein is CASSPRDYNTGELFF. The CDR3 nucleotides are TGTGCCAGCAGTCCCCGAGATTACAACACCGGGGAGCTGTTTTTT.

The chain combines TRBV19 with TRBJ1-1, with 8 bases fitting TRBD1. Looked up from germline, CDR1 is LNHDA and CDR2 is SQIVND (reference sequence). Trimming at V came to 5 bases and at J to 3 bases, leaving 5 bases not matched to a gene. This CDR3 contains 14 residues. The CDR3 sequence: CASSFGQGYTEAFF. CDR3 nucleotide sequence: TGTGCCAGTAGTTTCGGACAGGGTTACACTGAAGCTTTCTTT.

CDR3 in amino acids: CASSQDQGLDNEQFF. CDR3 nucleotides: TGCGCCAGCAGCCAAGATCAGGGCTTAGATAATGAGCAGTTCTTC. The rearrangement joins TRBV4-1 to TRBJ2-1; D possibly corresponds to TRBD1 (5 bases). CDR1 MGHRA and CDR2 YSYEKL come from the germline V gene. The CDR3 loop spans 15 amino acids. Trimming shortened V by 0 bases and J by 7 bases, and 13 bases separated the two germline ends.

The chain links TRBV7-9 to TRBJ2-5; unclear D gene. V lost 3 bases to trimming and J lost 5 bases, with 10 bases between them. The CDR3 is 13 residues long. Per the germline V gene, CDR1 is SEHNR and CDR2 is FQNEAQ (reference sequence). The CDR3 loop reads CASSFHLVETQYF. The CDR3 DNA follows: TGTGCCAGCAGCTTTCACCTTGTGGAGACCCAGTACTTC.